This is a list of T cell receptor beta chains from one sample in a study of blood T cell repertoires in COVID-19. Some clones are missing from TCRdb's copy, which holds only in-frame ones; the method was immunoSEQ multiplex PCR. The sample includes about 280,000 clones, approximately 84% of them seen just once. Sequencing used peripheral blood. These receptors were obtained from a woman in her twenties or thirties who had recovered from COVID-19. The CDR3 runs from the conserved cysteine through the conserved F or W. D genes are given only for firm matches. Not all rows give a size; the values are once, few, many and, for expanded clones, a class.

clone_size: NA
d_call: NA
j_call: TRBJ2-7
v_call: TRBV3-1/TRBV3-2
cdr3_aa: CASSSGVHEQYF
cdr3_nt: TGTGCCAGCAGCTCAGGGGTTCACGAGCAGTACTTC

clone_size: NA
d_call: NA
j_call: TRBJ2-1
v_call: TRBV6-6
cdr3_aa: CASSDGRGTYNEQFF
cdr3_nt: TGTGCCAGCAGTGACGGCAGGGGGACTTACAATGAGCAGTTCTTC

clone_size: NA
d_call: TRBD1
j_call: TRBJ1-3
v_call: TRBV5-1
cdr3_aa: CASSPGQGENTIYF
cdr3_nt: TGCGCCAGCAGCCCCGGACAGGGTGAAAACACCATATATTTT

clone_size: few
d_call: NA
j_call: TRBJ1-1
v_call: TRBV5-5
cdr3_aa: CASSFQGGDTEAFF
cdr3_nt: TGTGCCAGCAGCTTTCAGGGAGGAGACACTGAAGCTTTCTTT

clone_size: NA
d_call: TRBD2
j_call: TRBJ2-3
v_call: TRBV9
cdr3_aa: CASSVGGLAGVTDTQYF
cdr3_nt: TGTGCCAGCAGCGTAGGGGGACTAGCGGGGGTCACAGATACGCAGTATTTT

clone_size: NA
d_call: NA
j_call: TRBJ2-1
v_call: TRBV11-2
cdr3_aa: CASSLFVDTHNEQFF
cdr3_nt: TGTGCCAGCAGCTTATTCGTTGACACCCACAATGAGCAGTTCTTC

clone_size: once
d_call: NA
j_call: TRBJ1-2
v_call: TRBV7-9
cdr3_aa: CASSLRAGGYTF
cdr3_nt: TGTGCCAGCAGCCTGAGGGCCGGTGGCTACACCTTC

clone_size: NA
d_call: TRBD2
j_call: TRBJ2-1
v_call: TRBV6-6
cdr3_aa: CASSPGTSGHNEQFF
cdr3_nt: TGTGCCAGCAGTCCCGGGACTAGCGGCCACAATGAGCAGTTCTTC

clone_size: NA
d_call: NA
j_call: TRBJ2-3
v_call: TRBV15
cdr3_aa: CATSREGTGTDTQYF
cdr3_nt: TGTGCCACCAGCAGAGAAGGAACAGGGACAGATACGCAGTATTTT

clone_size: NA
d_call: NA
j_call: TRBJ2-5
v_call: TRBV5-1
cdr3_aa: CASSSEGETQYF
cdr3_nt: TGCGCCAGCAGCTCGGAGGGTGAGACCCAGTACTTC

clone_size: NA
d_call: NA
j_call: TRBJ1-2
v_call: TRBV25-1
cdr3_aa: CASRREGGYTF
cdr3_nt: TGTGCCAGCAGACGAGAGGGTGGCTACACCTTC

clone_size: NA
d_call: NA
j_call: TRBJ2-4
v_call: TRBV19
cdr3_aa: CASSDTSIAKNIQYF
cdr3_nt: TGTGCCAGTAGCGACACATCAATAGCCAAAAACATTCAGTACTTC

clone_size: once
d_call: NA
j_call: TRBJ1-1
v_call: TRBV19
cdr3_aa: CASSIAYSNTEAFF
cdr3_nt: TGTGCCAGTAGTATAGCGTACTCGAACACTGAAGCTTTCTTT

clone_size: NA
d_call: NA
j_call: TRBJ1-5
v_call: TRBV19
cdr3_aa: CASSMATGDSNQPQHF
cdr3_nt: TGTGCCAGTAGTATGGCCACAGGAGATAGCAATCAGCCCCAGCATTTT

clone_size: NA
d_call: NA
j_call: TRBJ1-2
v_call: TRBV7-7
cdr3_aa: CATTTLAGSDYGYTF
cdr3_nt: TGTGCTACGACAACCCTCGCGGGATCAGACTATGGCTACACCTTC

clone_size: NA
d_call: NA
j_call: TRBJ1-1
v_call: TRBV13
cdr3_aa: CASSPTTGRWMNTEAFF
cdr3_nt: TGTGCCAGCAGCCCTACGACAGGTCGGTGGATGAACACTGAAGCTTTCTTT

clone_size: NA
d_call: TRBD1
j_call: TRBJ1-6
v_call: TRBV9
cdr3_aa: CASSVAGDRGSPLHF
cdr3_nt: TGTGCCAGCAGCGTAGCAGGGGACAGGGGTTCACCCCTCCACTTT

clone_size: NA
d_call: NA
j_call: TRBJ2-5
v_call: TRBV18
cdr3_aa: CASSPPQGGIVETQYF
cdr3_nt: TGTGCCAGCTCACCACCGCAAGGAGGGATTGTGGAGACCCAGTACTTC

clone_size: once
d_call: TRBD1
j_call: TRBJ2-1
v_call: TRBV11-1
cdr3_aa: CASSLAGQGYNEQFF
cdr3_nt: TGTGCCAGCAGCTTAGCGGGACAGGGCTACAATGAGCAGTTCTTC

clone_size: NA
d_call: NA
j_call: TRBJ1-5
v_call: TRBV4-1
cdr3_aa: CASSQQNQPQHF
cdr3_nt: TGCGCCAGCAGCCAACAGAATCAGCCCCAGCATTTT

clone_size: NA
d_call: TRBD2
j_call: TRBJ2-1
v_call: TRBV28
cdr3_aa: CASSLWAGEVHEQFF
cdr3_nt: TGTGCCAGCAGTTTGTGGGCGGGAGAGGTGCATGAGCAGTTCTTC

clone_size: NA
d_call: NA
j_call: TRBJ1-1
v_call: TRBV3-1/TRBV3-2
cdr3_aa: CASSQDLRHHDTEAFF
cdr3_nt: TGTGCCAGCAGCCAAGATCTACGCCACCACGACACTGAAGCTTTCTTT

clone_size: NA
d_call: NA
j_call: TRBJ2-1
v_call: TRBV5-4
cdr3_aa: CASSLVRGPSNEQFF
cdr3_nt: TGTGCCAGCAGCTTGGTGCGGGGCCCCTCCAATGAGCAGTTCTTC